The TCR beta chain under discussion was sequenced for a study of cytomegalovirus exposure and HLA in healthy donors. Study context: Later analysis reported that the approximately 110 validation repertoires shared the platform of the roughly 710 first-cohort repertoires.

Study-level results: It was 150 or so TCR beta chains that were listed as cytomegalovirus-associated. High sensitivity and specificity were reportedly achieved when the classifier diagnosed cytomegalovirus status. Three CMV-associated chains proved CMV antigen-specific in vitro.

Comments on this clone: What it binds is unknown.

The length of the CDR3 is 14 residues. Germline CDR1 is MGHRA and CDR2 is YSYEKL. V lost 0 bases and J lost 4, with 9 bases in between. Measured with immunoSEQ multiplex PCR; TCRdb has only the in-frame clones, and not every one. This table holds around 300,000 clones, approximately 86% found once. This TCR derives from a young man in good health and CMV-seronegative. The source material was PBMCs. V usage is TRBV4-1 and J usage is TRBJ1-2; the D is unclear. The DNA of the CDR3 is TGCGCCAGCAGCCAAGATCGAGATGGCTATGGCTACACCTTC. The encoded protein is CASSQDRDGYGYTF.